A selection of T cell receptor beta chains follows, all from one sample in a study of T cell changes during pregnancy in multiple sclerosis. Assay: immunoSEQ multiplex PCR; the TCRdb copy retains only in-frame clones and omits some. The table records about 69,000 clones, 91% of them present only once. The source was CD4+ T cells from peripheral blood mononuclear cells, collected in the third trimester of pregnancy. The receptors come from a female donor in good health, enrolled as a control in a pregnancy study. Both conserved end residues are part of each CDR3. D genes are given only for firm matches. Some rows mark clone size as missing; the rest say once, few, many or name a class of expanded clone.

V gene: TRBV7-3
D gene: TRBD1
J gene: TRBJ1-2
clone size: NA
CDR3 DNA: TGTGCCAGCAGCAAAGGGACAGGCCGAGACTATGGCTACACCTTC
CDR3 protein: CASSKGTGRDYGYTF

V gene: TRBV18
D gene: TRBD1
J gene: TRBJ1-2
clone size: NA
CDR3 DNA: TGTGCCAGCTCCCGGGGACAGGGGATGAATGGCTACACCTTC
CDR3 protein: CASSRGQGMNGYTF

V gene: TRBV5-1
D gene: NA
J gene: TRBJ2-5
clone size: once
CDR3 DNA: TGCGCCAGCAGCTTGGCCCGTGCGGGGTGGGAGACCCAGTACTTC
CDR3 protein: CASSLARAGWETQYF

V gene: TRBV7-9
D gene: TRBD1
J gene: TRBJ1-3
clone size: NA
CDR3 DNA: TGTGCCAGCAGGTCAGGGGGCCTTGGAAACACCATATATTTT
CDR3 protein: CASRSGGLGNTIYF

V gene: TRBV5-6
D gene: NA
J gene: TRBJ2-3
clone size: NA
CDR3 DNA: TGTGCCAGCAGCTTGGGCCCGACTAGCACAGATACGCAGTATTTT
CDR3 protein: CASSLGPTSTDTQYF

V gene: TRBV9
D gene: NA
J gene: TRBJ1-5
clone size: NA
CDR3 DNA: TGTGCCAGCAGCCCACAGGGTAGCAATCAGCCCCAGCATTTT
CDR3 protein: CASSPQGSNQPQHF

V gene: TRBV7-8
D gene: NA
J gene: TRBJ1-6
clone size: NA
CDR3 DNA: TGTGCCAGCAGCTCCTTGGACAGCGTGGGGTTATCGCCCCTCCACTTT
CDR3 protein: CASSSLDSVGLSPLHF

V gene: TRBV11-2
D gene: NA
J gene: TRBJ2-3
clone size: NA
CDR3 DNA: TGTGCCAGCAGCTTAGCCGGTACAGATACGCAGTATTTT
CDR3 protein: CASSLAGTDTQYF

V gene: TRBV5-6
D gene: NA
J gene: TRBJ1-2
clone size: NA
CDR3 DNA: TGTGCCAGCAGCTCCGGGAGCTATGGCTACACCTTC
CDR3 protein: CASSSGSYGYTF

V gene: TRBV9
D gene: TRBD2
J gene: TRBJ2-1
clone size: NA
CDR3 DNA: TGTGCCAGCAGCGTAGCTGGCGGGGGGGTCGACAATGAGCAGTTCTTC
CDR3 protein: CASSVAGGGVDNEQFF

V gene: TRBV5-6
D gene: TRBD2
J gene: TRBJ2-5
clone size: once
CDR3 DNA: TGTGCCAGCAGCTTGGGAATGTCGAGCGGGGGGGCGGAGACCCAGTACTTC
CDR3 protein: CASSLGMSSGGAETQYF

V gene: TRBV10-3
D gene: TRBD1
J gene: TRBJ1-6
clone size: NA
CDR3 DNA: TGTGCCATCACCAAAGAGCAGGGGGGTAATTCACCCCTCCACTTT
CDR3 protein: CAITKEQGGNSPLHF

V gene: TRBV18
D gene: NA
J gene: TRBJ1-5
clone size: NA
CDR3 DNA: TGTGCCAGCTCACCCGGACAATCCACTCGCGGTCAGCCCCAGCATTTT
CDR3 protein: CASSPGQSTRGQPQHF

V gene: TRBV5-4
D gene: TRBD1
J gene: TRBJ1-5
clone size: once
CDR3 DNA: TGTGCCAGCAGCTATGAACAGGGGCAGCCCCAGCATTTT
CDR3 protein: CASSYEQGQPQHF

V gene: TRBV9
D gene: TRBD2
J gene: TRBJ2-5
clone size: NA
CDR3 DNA: TGTGCCAGCAGCGCGGGACTAGACCTTCCAGAGACCCAGTACTTC
CDR3 protein: CASSAGLDLPETQYF

V gene: TRBV7-9
D gene: NA
J gene: TRBJ1-1
clone size: many
CDR3 DNA: TGTGCCAGCAGCGAGGAGGGAAGGAACACTGAAGCTTTCTTT
CDR3 protein: CASSEEGRNTEAFF

V gene: TRBV4-1
D gene: NA
J gene: TRBJ1-5
clone size: NA
CDR3 DNA: TGCGCCAGCAGCCAAGAAGCGGGGCAGGGCCTTTATAGCAATCAGCCCCAGCATTTT
CDR3 protein: CASSQEAGQGLYSNQPQHF

V gene: TRBV9
D gene: NA
J gene: TRBJ1-2
clone size: NA
CDR3 DNA: TGTGCCAGCAGCGTAGATCCCAGCATAACGACAGCTCCCTACACCTTC
CDR3 protein: CASSVDPSITTAPYTF

V gene: TRBV9
D gene: TRBD1
J gene: TRBJ1-1
clone size: NA
CDR3 DNA: TGTGCCAGCAGCGCAACAGGGGGCCTGGGCACTGAAGCTTTCTTT
CDR3 protein: CASSATGGLGTEAFF

V gene: TRBV5-1
D gene: NA
J gene: TRBJ1-2
clone size: NA
CDR3 DNA: TGCGCCTCCTCCGGACAGCTGGCTAACTATGGCTACACCTTC
CDR3 protein: CASSGQLANYGYTF

V gene: TRBV10-3
D gene: NA
J gene: TRBJ1-1
clone size: NA
CDR3 DNA: TGTGCCATCAGTCTAGACCTGAACACTGAAGCTTTCTTT
CDR3 protein: CAISLDLNTEAFF

V gene: TRBV11-2
D gene: NA
J gene: TRBJ1-1
clone size: NA
CDR3 DNA: TGTGCCAGCAGCCATACGGGCGGGCGGGACACTGAAGCTTTCTTT
CDR3 protein: CASSHTGGRDTEAFF

V gene: TRBV11-2
D gene: NA
J gene: TRBJ1-1
clone size: NA
CDR3 DNA: TGTGCCAGCAGCTTGTACCGGGAAGCCACTGAAGCTTTCTTT
CDR3 protein: CASSLYREATEAFF

V gene: TRBV29-1
D gene: TRBD1
J gene: TRBJ1-1
clone size: few
CDR3 DNA: TGCAGCGCGGACAGGGCCACTGAAGCTTTCTTT
CDR3 protein: CSADRATEAFF

V gene: TRBV6-1
D gene: TRBD1
J gene: TRBJ2-3
clone size: NA
CDR3 DNA: TGTGCCAGCAGGGTGACAGGGTACCCAGATACGCAGTATTTT
CDR3 protein: CASRVTGYPDTQYF

V gene: TRBV5-6
D gene: NA
J gene: TRBJ1-4
clone size: NA
CDR3 DNA: TGTGCCAGCAGCTTGAGGGGGGGCGAAAAACTGTTTTTT
CDR3 protein: CASSLRGGEKLFF

V gene: TRBV7-2
D gene: NA
J gene: TRBJ2-3
clone size: NA
CDR3 DNA: TGTGCCAGCAGCCCAACCGGGGGTAGCACAGATACGCAGTATTTT
CDR3 protein: CASSPTGGSTDTQYF

V gene: TRBV4-3
D gene: NA
J gene: TRBJ2-6
clone size: NA
CDR3 DNA: TGCGCCAGCAGCCAAGCCGCCTACGTTTTCTCTGGGGCCAACGTCCTGACTTTC
CDR3 protein: CASSQAAYVFSGANVLTF

V gene: TRBV11-2
D gene: NA
J gene: TRBJ2-1
clone size: NA
CDR3 DNA: TGTGCCAGCAGCCCACTGCAGGGGCGCTCCTACAATGAGCAGTTCTTC
CDR3 protein: CASSPLQGRSYNEQFF

V gene: TRBV10-3
D gene: NA
J gene: TRBJ1-2
clone size: NA
CDR3 DNA: TGTGCCATCGCCCCAGGGGACTATGGCTACACCTTC
CDR3 protein: CAIAPGDYGYTF

V gene: TRBV9
D gene: NA
J gene: TRBJ1-1
clone size: NA
CDR3 DNA: TGTGCCAGCAACCGAAGGGGGTTGGGTGAAGCTTTCTTT
CDR3 protein: CASNRRGLGEAFF

V gene: TRBV30
D gene: NA
J gene: TRBJ2-5
clone size: NA
CDR3 DNA: TGTGCCTGGAGCCAGGGGCTACAAGAGACCCAGTACTTC
CDR3 protein: CAWSQGLQETQYF

V gene: TRBV30
D gene: TRBD1
J gene: TRBJ1-1
clone size: NA
CDR3 DNA: TGTGCCTGGAGGCACAGGGGGCGAAAAACTGAAGCTTTCTTT
CDR3 protein: CAWRHRGRKTEAFF

V gene: TRBV2
D gene: NA
J gene: TRBJ2-3
clone size: NA
CDR3 DNA: TGTGCCAGCATCGAGGCAGGCACAGATACGCAGTATTTT
CDR3 protein: CASIEAGTDTQYF

V gene: TRBV4-1
D gene: TRBD1
J gene: TRBJ2-5
clone size: NA
CDR3 DNA: TGCGCCAGCAGCCATCCCGACAGGGTACAAGAGACCCAGTACTTC
CDR3 protein: CASSHPDRVQETQYF

V gene: TRBV19
D gene: TRBD2
J gene: TRBJ2-1
clone size: NA
CDR3 DNA: TGTGCCAGTAGATCCATTCTTCTAGCGGGGGGGTTCGATGAGCAGTTCTTC
CDR3 protein: CASRSILLAGGFDEQFF

V gene: TRBV19
D gene: TRBD1
J gene: TRBJ1-2
clone size: NA
CDR3 DNA: TGTGCCAGTACAGGGACAGGATCTTTAGGCTACACCTTC
CDR3 protein: CASTGTGSLGYTF